Reported below is one TCR beta chain. This sample was taken from a study of T cell changes during pregnancy in multiple sclerosis. Per the germline V gene, CDR1 is SGDLS and CDR2 is YYNGEE. V shed 3 bases, J shed 5 bases, and the junction held 3 bases outside the gene matches. CDR3 length equals 13 residues. The assay was immunoSEQ multiplex PCR, and TCRdb's table has in-frame clones only and misses some. This table has tens of thousands of clones, around 92% appearing once. This receptor was identified in a female donor with multiple sclerosis, enrolled in a pregnancy study. The gene calls are TRBV9 and TRBJ2-7; 9 bases are a match to TRBD1. The sequencing used peripheral blood, collected after pregnancy. The CDR3 reads CASSGRTGDEQYF. As DNA, the CDR3 is TGTGCCAGCAGCGGCCGGACAGGGGACGAGCAGTACTTC.